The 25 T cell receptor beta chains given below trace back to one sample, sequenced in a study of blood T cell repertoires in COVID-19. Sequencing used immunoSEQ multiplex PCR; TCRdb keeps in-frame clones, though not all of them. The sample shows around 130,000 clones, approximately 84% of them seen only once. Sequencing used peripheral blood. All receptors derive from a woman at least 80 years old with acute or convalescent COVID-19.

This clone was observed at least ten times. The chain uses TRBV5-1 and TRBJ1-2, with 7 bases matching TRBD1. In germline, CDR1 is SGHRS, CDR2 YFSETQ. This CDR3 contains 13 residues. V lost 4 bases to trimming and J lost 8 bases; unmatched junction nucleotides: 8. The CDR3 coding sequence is TGCGCCAGCAGCCCTACAGGGGTGGAAGGCTACACCTTC. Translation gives CASSPTGVEGYTF.

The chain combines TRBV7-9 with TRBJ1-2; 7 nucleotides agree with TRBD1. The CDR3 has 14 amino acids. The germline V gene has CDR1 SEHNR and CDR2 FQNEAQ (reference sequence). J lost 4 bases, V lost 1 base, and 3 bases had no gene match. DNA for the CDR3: TGTGCCAGCAGCTTAGGACAGGGAGGCTATGGCTACACCTTC. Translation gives CASSLGQGGYGYTF.

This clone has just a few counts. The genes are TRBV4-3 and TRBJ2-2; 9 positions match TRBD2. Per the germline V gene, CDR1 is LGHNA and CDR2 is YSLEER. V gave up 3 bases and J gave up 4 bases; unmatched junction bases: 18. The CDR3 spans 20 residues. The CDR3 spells CASSHGPGGGGGAITGELFF. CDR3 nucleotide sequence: TGCGCCAGCAGCCACGGCCCCGGGGGGGGCGGGGGGGCTATCACCGGGGAGCTGTTTTTT.

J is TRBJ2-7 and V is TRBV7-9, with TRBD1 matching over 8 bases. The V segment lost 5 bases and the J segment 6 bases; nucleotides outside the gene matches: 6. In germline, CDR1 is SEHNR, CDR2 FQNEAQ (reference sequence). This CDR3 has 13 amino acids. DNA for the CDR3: TGTGCCAGCAGCCGGACAGGGTCTGGCGAGCAGTACTTC. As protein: CASSRTGSGEQYF.

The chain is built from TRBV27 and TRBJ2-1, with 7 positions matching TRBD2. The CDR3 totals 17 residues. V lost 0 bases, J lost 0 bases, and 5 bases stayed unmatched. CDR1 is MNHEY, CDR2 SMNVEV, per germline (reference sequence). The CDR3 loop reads CASSLSAGESSYNEQFF. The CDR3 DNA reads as TGTGCCAGCAGTTTATCGGCGGGAGAGAGCTCCTACAATGAGCAGTTCTTC.

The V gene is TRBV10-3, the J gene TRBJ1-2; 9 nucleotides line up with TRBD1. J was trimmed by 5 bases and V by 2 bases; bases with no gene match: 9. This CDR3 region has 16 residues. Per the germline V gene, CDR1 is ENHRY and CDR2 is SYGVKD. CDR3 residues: CAISEGRTGVEYGYTF. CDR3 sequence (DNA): TGTGCCATCAGTGAGGGGCGGACAGGGGTGGAATATGGCTACACCTTC.

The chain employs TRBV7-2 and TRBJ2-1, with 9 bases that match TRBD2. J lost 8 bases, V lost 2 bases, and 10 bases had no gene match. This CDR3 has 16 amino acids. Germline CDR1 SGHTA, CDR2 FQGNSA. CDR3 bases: TGTGCCAGCAGCTTAAGGGCTAGCGGGGTGCCCTATGAGCAGTTCTTC. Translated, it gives CASSLRASGVPYEQFF.

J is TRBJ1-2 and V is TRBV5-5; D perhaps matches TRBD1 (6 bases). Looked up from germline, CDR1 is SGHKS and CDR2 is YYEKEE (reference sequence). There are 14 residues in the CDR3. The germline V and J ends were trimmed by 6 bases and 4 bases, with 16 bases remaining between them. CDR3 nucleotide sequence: TGTGCCAGCAACTTCGGCACAGGGAGCTATGGCTACACCTTC. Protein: CASNFGTGSYGYTF.

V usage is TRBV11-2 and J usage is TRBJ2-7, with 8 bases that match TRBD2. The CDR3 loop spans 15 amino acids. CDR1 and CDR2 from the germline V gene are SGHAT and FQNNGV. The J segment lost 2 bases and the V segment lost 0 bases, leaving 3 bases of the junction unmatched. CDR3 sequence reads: CASSLEVAGTYEQYF. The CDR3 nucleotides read TGTGCCAGCAGCTTAGAAGTAGCGGGGACCTACGAGCAGTACTTC.

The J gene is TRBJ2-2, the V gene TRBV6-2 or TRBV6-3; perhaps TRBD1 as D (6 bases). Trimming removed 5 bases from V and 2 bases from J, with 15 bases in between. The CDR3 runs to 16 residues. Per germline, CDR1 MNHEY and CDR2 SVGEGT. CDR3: CASSLPRTVNTGELFF. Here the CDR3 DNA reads TGTGCCAGCAGTCTCCCCCGGACAGTCAACACCGGGGAGCTGTTTTTT.

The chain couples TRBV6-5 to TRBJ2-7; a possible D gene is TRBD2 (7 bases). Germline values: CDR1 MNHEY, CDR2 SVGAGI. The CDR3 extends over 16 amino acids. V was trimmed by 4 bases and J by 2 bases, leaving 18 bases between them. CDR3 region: CASSSPRGRGTYEQYF. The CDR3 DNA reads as TGTGCCAGCAGTTCCCCTCGGGGGCGGGGGACCTACGAGCAGTACTTC.

CDR3 loop: CASSVQMNTEAFF. In DNA form, the CDR3 reads TGTGCCAGCAGTGTCCAGATGAACACTGAAGCTTTCTTT. The V call is TRBV2, the J call TRBJ1-1, with D uncertain. CDR1 and CDR2 from the germline V gene are SNHLY and FYNNEI. Trimming stripped 4 bases from V and 0 bases from J, with 6 bases between. The CDR3 is made up of 13 amino acids.

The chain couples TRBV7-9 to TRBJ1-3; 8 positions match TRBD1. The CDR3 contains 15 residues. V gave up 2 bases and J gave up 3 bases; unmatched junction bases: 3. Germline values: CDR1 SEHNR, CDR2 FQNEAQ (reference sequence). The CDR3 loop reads CASSLTGGIGNTIYF. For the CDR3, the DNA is TGTGCCAGCAGCTTAACAGGGGGTATTGGAAACACCATATATTTT.

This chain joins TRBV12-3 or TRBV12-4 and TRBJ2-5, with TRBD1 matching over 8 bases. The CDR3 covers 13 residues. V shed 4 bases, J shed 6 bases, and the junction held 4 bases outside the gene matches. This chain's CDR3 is CASSYGQGKTQYF. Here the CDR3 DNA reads TGTGCCAGCAGTTACGGACAGGGAAAGACCCAGTACTTC.

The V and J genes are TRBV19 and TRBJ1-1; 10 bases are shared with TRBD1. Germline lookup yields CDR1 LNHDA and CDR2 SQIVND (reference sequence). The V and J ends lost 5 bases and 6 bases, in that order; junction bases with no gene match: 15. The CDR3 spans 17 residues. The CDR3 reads CASSLKSRDRGLSEAFF. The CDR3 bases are TGTGCCAGTAGTCTAAAGAGCCGGGACAGGGGACTTTCTGAAGCTTTCTTT.

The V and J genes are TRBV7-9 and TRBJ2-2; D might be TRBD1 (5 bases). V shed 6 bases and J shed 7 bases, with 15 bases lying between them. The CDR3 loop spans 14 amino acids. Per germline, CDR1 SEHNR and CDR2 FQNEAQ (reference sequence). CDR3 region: CASRRLGHGGELFF. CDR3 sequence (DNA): TGTGCCAGCAGGCGGCTGGGGCATGGCGGGGAGCTGTTTTTT.

CDR3 nucleotide sequence: TGCGCCAGCAGCTTGGAGCGACTAGCCCGCAATGAGCAGTTCTTC. This gives the protein CASSLERLARNEQFF. The chain joins TRBV5-1 to TRBJ2-1; TRBD2 agrees at 7 bases. Germline loops: CDR1 SGHRS, CDR2 YFSETQ. Trimming took 0 bases from V and 6 from J; bases not matched to a gene: 6. The CDR3 is 15 amino acids.

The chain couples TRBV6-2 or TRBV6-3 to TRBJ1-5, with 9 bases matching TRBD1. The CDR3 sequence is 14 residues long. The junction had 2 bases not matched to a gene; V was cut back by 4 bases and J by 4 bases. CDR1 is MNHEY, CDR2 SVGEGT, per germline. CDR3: CASSWTGVNQPQHF. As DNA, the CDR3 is TGTGCCAGCAGTTGGACAGGGGTAAATCAGCCCCAGCATTTT.

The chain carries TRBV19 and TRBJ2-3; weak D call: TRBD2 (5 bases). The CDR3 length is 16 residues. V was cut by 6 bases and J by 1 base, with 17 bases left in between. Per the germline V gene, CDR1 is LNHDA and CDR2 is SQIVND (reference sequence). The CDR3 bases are TGTGCCAGTAGACCTGGAGTGGGGAGTGGCACAGATACGCAGTATTTT. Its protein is CASRPGVGSGTDTQYF.

The CDR3 region is CASSDFLPGQGASSYGYTF. The CDR3 bases are TGTGCCAGCAGCGATTTTTTACCGGGACAGGGGGCGTCGAGTTATGGCTACACCTTC. The chain links TRBV9 to TRBJ1-2; 12 positions agree with TRBD1. The V segment lost 3 bases and the J segment 5 bases; nucleotides outside the gene matches: 17. The CDR3 runs to 19 residues. Germline V gives CDR1 SGDLS, CDR2 YYNGEE.

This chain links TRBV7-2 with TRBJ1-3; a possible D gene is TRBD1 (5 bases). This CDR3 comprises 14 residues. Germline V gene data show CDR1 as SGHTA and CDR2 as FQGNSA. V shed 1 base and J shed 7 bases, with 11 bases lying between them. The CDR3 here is CASSLGSGRNTIYF. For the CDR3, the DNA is TGTGCCAGCAGCTTAGGTTCAGGGCGGAACACCATATATTTT.

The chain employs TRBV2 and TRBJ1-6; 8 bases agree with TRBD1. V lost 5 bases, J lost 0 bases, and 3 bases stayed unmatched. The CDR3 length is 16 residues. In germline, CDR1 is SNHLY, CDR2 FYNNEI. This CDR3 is CASSRQGSSYNSPLHF. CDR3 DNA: TGTGCCAGCAGTCGACAGGGGAGCTCCTATAATTCACCCCTCCACTTT.

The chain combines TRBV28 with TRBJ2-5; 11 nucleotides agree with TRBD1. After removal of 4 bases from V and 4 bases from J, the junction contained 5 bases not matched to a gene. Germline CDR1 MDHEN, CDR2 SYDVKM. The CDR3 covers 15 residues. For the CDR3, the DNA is TGTGCCAGCAGTTCTGGGACAGGGGGATTAGAGACCCAGTACTTC. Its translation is CASSSGTGGLETQYF.

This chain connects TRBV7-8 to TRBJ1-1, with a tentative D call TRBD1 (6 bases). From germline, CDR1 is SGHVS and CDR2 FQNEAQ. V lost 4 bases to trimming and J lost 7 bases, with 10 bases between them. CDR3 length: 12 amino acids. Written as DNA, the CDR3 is TGTGCCAGCAGCTACGGACAGAATGAAGCTTTCTTT. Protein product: CASSYGQNEAFF. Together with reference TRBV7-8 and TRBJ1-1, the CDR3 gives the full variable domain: GAGVSQSPRYKVAKRGQDVALRCDPISGHVSLFWYQQALGQGPEFLTYFQNEAQLDKSGLPSDRFFAERPEGSVSTLKIQRTQQEDSAVYLCASSYGQNEAFFGQGTRLTVV.

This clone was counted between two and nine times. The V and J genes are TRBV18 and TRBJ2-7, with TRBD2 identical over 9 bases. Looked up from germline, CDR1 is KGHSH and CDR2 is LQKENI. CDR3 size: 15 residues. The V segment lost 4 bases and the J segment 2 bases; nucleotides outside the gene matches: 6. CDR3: CASSLRASGAYEQYF. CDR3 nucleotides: TGTGCCAGCTCACTCCGGGCTAGCGGGGCCTACGAGCAGTACTTC.